This is a list of T cell receptor beta chains from one sample in a study of blood T cell repertoires in COVID-19. TCRdb's table, derived via immunoSEQ multiplex PCR, lists solely in-frame clones and lacks some. This sample has roughly 250,000 clones, with more than 90% found just once. Material: peripheral blood. The receptors were gathered from a person aged 18 to 35 with COVID-19, enrolled during active disease. Each CDR3 is given with its conserved first and last residue. Each record gives: clone size, V gene, J gene, D gene, CDR3 DNA, CDR3 protein. The D gene is left open where the match is weak. Size is omitted from some rows. Given values are once, few, many or a class for expanded clones.

.	TRBV10-3	TRBJ1-4	.	TGTGCCATCAGTATGACAGGAACCGAAAAACTGTTTTTT	CAISMTGTEKLFF
.	TRBV4-1	TRBJ2-7	.	TGCGCCAGCAGCTCAAGATTGACTTCCACCGTACGTGAGCAGTACTTC	CASSSRLTSTVREQYF
.	TRBV14	TRBJ1-2	TRBD1	TGTGCCAGCAGCCAATCGGGACAGGGTATCGGTGGCTACACCTTC	CASSQSGQGIGGYTF
.	TRBV29-1	TRBJ2-3	TRBD1	TGCAGCGTTGCAAACGGGACAGCGTCCACAGATACGCAGTATTTT	CSVANGTASTDTQYF
.	TRBV7-9	TRBJ2-1	.	TGTGCCAGCAGCTTAGCGGGTATGGGGGGAGTTGAGCAGTTCTTC	CASSLAGMGGVEQFF
.	TRBV9	TRBJ1-1	.	TGTGCCAGCAGCGCGTTGACCGGGACTCTTTCTCGCACTGAAGCTTTCTTT	CASSALTGTLSRTEAFF
.	TRBV27	TRBJ2-1	TRBD1	TGTGCCAGCAGCCCGACACGGGACAGGGGACTCCACAATGAGCAGTTCTTC	CASSPTRDRGLHNEQFF
few	TRBV9	TRBJ2-7	TRBD2	TGTGCCAGCAGCGTAGGATTGGGAGGGACCTCCTACGAGCAGTACTTC	CASSVGLGGTSYEQYF
.	TRBV6-5	TRBJ2-5	TRBD1	TGTGCCAGCGGACTCGACAGGGCCGAGACCCAGTACTTC	CASGLDRAETQYF
once	TRBV6-5	TRBJ1-3	.	TGTGCCAGCAGTTACTCGGACAGTCAATGGGACACCATATATTTT	CASSYSDSQWDTIYF
.	TRBV5-6	TRBJ2-1	TRBD2	TGTGCCAGCAGCTTGCTGAAGCGGGAGCTACCAGGGCAGTTCTTC	CASSLLKRELPGQFF
.	TRBV5-1	TRBJ1-1	.	TGCGCCAGCAGCTTGGATGAGGGTTCAACCACTGAAGCTTTCTTT	CASSLDEGSTTEAFF
.	TRBV11-3	TRBJ2-7	TRBD2	TGTGCCAGCAGCTTAGGACTAGCGGGCTACGAGCAGTACTTC	CASSLGLAGYEQYF
.	TRBV2	TRBJ1-2	TRBD1	TGTGCCAGCACAAGGACAGGAAACTATGGCTACACCTTC	CASTRTGNYGYTF
.	TRBV30	TRBJ1-4	TRBD1	TGTGCCTGGAGACACCAGGGGGCTAATGAAAAACTGTTTTTT	CAWRHQGANEKLFF
.	TRBV30	TRBJ1-5	TRBD1	TGTGCCTGGTCCTCTCACAGGGGATTCAATCAGCCCCAGCATTTT	CAWSSHRGFNQPQHF
.	TRBV19	TRBJ2-2	.	TGTGCCAGTAGTGGGAGAGACACCGGGGAGCTGTTTTTT	CASSGRDTGELFF
once	TRBV7-6	TRBJ2-3	TRBD1	TGTGCCAGCAGCCGACAGGGACGGCAGAGCACAGATACGCAGTATTTT	CASSRQGRQSTDTQYF
.	TRBV6-4	TRBJ2-3	TRBD1	TGTGCCAGCAGTGTAATAGGACAGGGAGTCTCGGATACGCAGTATTTT	CASSVIGQGVSDTQYF
.	TRBV5-1	TRBJ1-2	.	TGCGCCAGCAGCTTGGCGTCAGGGGATGGCTATGGCTACACCTTC	CASSLASGDGYGYTF
.	TRBV6-5	TRBJ1-3	.	TGTGCCAGCAGTTGGCAGGGCTCTGGAAACACCATATATTTT	CASSWQGSGNTIYF
many	TRBV19	TRBJ1-2	TRBD1	TGTGCCACCACGGACAGGAGGTATGGCTACACCTTC	CATTDRRYGYTF
.	TRBV2	TRBJ1-1	TRBD1	TGTGCCAGCAACCCCTGGAGGACAGGGACCATGAACACTGAAGCTTTCTTT	CASNPWRTGTMNTEAFF
.	TRBV6-5	TRBJ2-7	TRBD2	TGTGCCAGCGCTACTAGCGGTACCTACGAGCAGTACTTC	CASATSGTYEQYF
.	TRBV29-1	TRBJ2-3	TRBD2	TGCAGCGTTCCAAGACTAGCGGGAGTGTCAGATACGCAGTATTTT	CSVPRLAGVSDTQYF
.	TRBV6-1	TRBJ2-2	TRBD2	TGTGCCAGCAGTGGTTCAGCGGGAGGGCCTAGGAACGGGGAGCTGTTTTTT	CASSGSAGGPRNGELFF
few	TRBV5-1	TRBJ1-2	TRBD1	TGCGCCAGCAGCCCGGGACAGAACTATGGCTACACCTTC	CASSPGQNYGYTF